This T cell receptor beta chain was documented in a study of blood T cell repertoires in COVID-19 (dated by TCRdb to 2020 to 2022). Some background on the complete study: The collaborator samples originated in the United States, Italy and Spain and spanned the acute and convalescent phases of COVID-19. Sample metadata almost always included a de-identified subject ID, COVID-19 status, age in years and sex. Where HLA class I and class II types were available, the types were taken from metadata supplied by the sample provider, not from assay-based typing. Samples were obtained from the ongoing ImmuneRACE study (first 160 participants) and from over a thousand subjects provided by 6 global collaborators. The dataset comprised deeply sampled blood TCRbeta repertoires from subjects exposed to, actively infected with, or recovered from COVID-19. The prospective study material was composed of cDNA or gDNA derived from T cells, B-cell-depleted T cells, or PBMCs. The repertoires were released in a freely available public database meant as a resource for research on the immune response to SARS-CoV-2.

This clone was counted only a few times. The antigen it binds to is not known. No clone much larger than this one lies a single base away; base qualities are absent. Collaborating institutions collected whole blood in K2EDTA tubes following their own protocols. For TCRbeta analysis, collaborators shipped samples in one of three forms: frozen whole blood, isolated PBMCs, or DNA extracted from either of those sample types. The full study reports these points: The quantity of clinical and demographic metadata differed by source and by participant and was supplied without curation.

TCRbeta CDR3 regions were amplified from genomic DNA by means of the immunoSEQ Assay, a bias-controlled multiplex PCR. On the authors' methods: The number of nucleated cells in each sample was estimated by amplification of reference gene primers within the assay. Sequence reads were collapsed and filtered to measure the absolute abundance of every unique TCRbeta CDR3 rearrangement. For each sample, productive Simpson clonality was calculated as the square root of Simpson's diversity index across productive rearrangements. TCRdb limited this immuneACCESS table to in-frame rearrangements with V and J called. A share of clones is missing; checked studies link under half to unresolved V genes, and the rest is unexplained. V, J and clone size are those of that table, while D and trimming were read from the DNA. This sample comprises 95,000 to 150,000 clones, 80% of them detected only once. Together, the top ten hold 16% of the sample.

Sequencing used peripheral blood. The receptor was derived from a man in his 60s with active or convalescent COVID-19.

Here is the DNA: TGTGCCAGCAGCGTAGCCGGACAGGGGGCTGGAAGAGCTTTCTTT. Its translation is CASSVAGQGAGRAFF. In this chain, TRBV9 is recombined with TRBJ1-1; 11 nucleotides in the junction match TRBD1. Trimming takes 0 bases off V and 10 bases off J; junction bases not matched to a gene: 8. The CDR3 covers 15 residues, taking in both the cysteine and the phenylalanine. Only the CDR3 portion is preserved as DNA: 45 bases, with reading frame beginning at the first base. From the germline V gene, CDR1 is SGDLS and CDR2 is YYNGEE.